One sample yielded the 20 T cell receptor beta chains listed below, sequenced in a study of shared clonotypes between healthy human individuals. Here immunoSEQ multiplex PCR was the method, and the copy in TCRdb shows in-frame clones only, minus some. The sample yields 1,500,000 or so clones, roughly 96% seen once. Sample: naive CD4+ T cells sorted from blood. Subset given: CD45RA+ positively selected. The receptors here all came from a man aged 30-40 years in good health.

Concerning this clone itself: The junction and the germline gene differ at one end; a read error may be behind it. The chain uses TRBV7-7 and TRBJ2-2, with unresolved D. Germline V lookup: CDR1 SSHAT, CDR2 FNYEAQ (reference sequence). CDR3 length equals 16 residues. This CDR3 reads CASSLTGHQTTGELFF. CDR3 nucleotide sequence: TGTGCTAGCAGCTTAACTGGCCACCAAACAACCGGGGAGCTGTTTTTT.

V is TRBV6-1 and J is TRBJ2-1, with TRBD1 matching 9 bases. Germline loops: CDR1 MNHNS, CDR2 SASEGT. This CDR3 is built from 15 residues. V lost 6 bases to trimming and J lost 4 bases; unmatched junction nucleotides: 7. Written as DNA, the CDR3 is TGTGCCAGCAGGGCCGGGACAGGGTTATACAATGAGCAGTTCTTC. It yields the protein CASRAGTGLYNEQFF.

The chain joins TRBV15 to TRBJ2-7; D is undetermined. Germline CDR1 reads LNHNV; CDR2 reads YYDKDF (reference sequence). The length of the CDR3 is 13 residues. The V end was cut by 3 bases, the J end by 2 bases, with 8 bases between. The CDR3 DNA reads TGTGCCACCAGCAGGGGAATCCCCTACGAGCAGTACTTC. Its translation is CATSRGIPYEQYF.

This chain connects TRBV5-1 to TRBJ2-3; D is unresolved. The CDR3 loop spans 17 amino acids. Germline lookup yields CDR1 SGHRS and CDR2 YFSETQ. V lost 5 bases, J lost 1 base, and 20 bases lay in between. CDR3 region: CASRGDDRRIGTDTQYF. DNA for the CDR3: TGCGCCAGCAGGGGTGATGACCGACGAATAGGCACAGATACGCAGTATTTT. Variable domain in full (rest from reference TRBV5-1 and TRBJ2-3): KAGVTQTPRYLIKTRGQQVTLSCSPISGHRSVSWYQQTPGQGLQFLFEYFSETQRNKGNFPGRFSGRQFSNSRSEMNVSTLELGDSALYLCASRGDDRRIGTDTQYFGPGTRLTVL.

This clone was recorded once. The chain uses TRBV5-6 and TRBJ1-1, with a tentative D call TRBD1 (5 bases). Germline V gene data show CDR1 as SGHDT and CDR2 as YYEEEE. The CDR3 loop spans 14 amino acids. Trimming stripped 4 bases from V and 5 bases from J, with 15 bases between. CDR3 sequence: CASSPGPGWTEAFF. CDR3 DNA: TGTGCCAGCAGCCCGGGTCCAGGGTGGACTGAAGCTTTCTTT.

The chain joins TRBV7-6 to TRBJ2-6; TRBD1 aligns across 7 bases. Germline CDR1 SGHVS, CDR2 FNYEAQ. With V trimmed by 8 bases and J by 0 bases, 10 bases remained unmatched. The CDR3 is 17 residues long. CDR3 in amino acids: CASGPWTGRSGANVLTF. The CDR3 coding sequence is TGTGCCAGCGGCCCTTGGACAGGTCGCTCTGGGGCCAACGTCCTGACTTTC.

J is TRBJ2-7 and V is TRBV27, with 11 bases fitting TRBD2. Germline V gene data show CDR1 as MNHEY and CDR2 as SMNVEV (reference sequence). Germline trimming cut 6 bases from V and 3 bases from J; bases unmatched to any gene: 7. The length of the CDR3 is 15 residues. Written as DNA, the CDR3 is TGTGCCAGCAGATCTGTGGGACTAGCGGACTACGAGCAGTACTTC. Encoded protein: CASRSVGLADYEQYF.

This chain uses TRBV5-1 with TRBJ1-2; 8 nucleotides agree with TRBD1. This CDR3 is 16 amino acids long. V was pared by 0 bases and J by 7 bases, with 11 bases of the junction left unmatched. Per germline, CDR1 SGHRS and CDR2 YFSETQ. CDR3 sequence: CASSLGGQGGTIGYTF. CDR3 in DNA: TGCGCCAGCAGCTTGGGCGGACAGGGCGGGACTATTGGCTACACCTTC.

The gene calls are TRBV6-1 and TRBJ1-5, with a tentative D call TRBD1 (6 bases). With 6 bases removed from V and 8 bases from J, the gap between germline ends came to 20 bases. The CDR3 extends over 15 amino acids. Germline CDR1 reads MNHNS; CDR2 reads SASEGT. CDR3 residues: CASSAVRGLMEPQHF. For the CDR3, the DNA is TGTGCCAGCAGCGCCGTCAGGGGCCTCATGGAGCCCCAGCATTTT.

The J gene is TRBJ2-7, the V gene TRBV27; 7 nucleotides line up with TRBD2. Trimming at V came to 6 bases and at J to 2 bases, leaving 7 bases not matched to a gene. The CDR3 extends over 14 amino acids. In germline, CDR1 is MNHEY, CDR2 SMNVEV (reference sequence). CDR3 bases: TGTGCCAGCAGCAGCCGGGACTACACCTACGAGCAGTACTTC. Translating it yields CASSSRDYTYEQYF.

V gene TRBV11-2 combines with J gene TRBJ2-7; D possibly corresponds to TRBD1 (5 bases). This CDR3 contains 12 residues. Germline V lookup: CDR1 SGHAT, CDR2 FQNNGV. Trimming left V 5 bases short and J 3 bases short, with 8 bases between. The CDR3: CASSLDIYEQYF. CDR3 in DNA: TGTGCCAGCAGCCTGGACATCTACGAGCAGTACTTC. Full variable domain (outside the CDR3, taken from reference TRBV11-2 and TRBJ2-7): EAGVAQSPRYKIIEKRQSVAFWCNPISGHATLYWYQQILGQGPKLLIQFQNNGVVDDSQLPKDRFSAERLKGVDSTLKIQPAKLEDSAVYLCASSLDIYEQYFGPGTRLTVT.

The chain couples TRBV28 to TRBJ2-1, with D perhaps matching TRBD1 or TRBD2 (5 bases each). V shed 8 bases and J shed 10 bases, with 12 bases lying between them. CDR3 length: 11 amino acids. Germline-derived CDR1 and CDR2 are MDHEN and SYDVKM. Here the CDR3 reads CASVKRDEQFF. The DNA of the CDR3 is TGTGCCAGCGTCAAGAGGGACGAGCAGTTCTTC.

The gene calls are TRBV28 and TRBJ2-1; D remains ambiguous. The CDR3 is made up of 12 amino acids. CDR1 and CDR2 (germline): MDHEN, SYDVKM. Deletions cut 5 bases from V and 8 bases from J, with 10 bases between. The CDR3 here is CASSAQFYEQFF. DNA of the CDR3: TGTGCCAGCAGTGCCCAATTTTATGAGCAGTTCTTC.

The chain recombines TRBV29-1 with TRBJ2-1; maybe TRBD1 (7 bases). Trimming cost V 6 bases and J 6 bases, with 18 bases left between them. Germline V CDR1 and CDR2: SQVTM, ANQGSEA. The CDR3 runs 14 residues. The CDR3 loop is CSVTDRVGGNEQFF. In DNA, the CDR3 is TGCAGCGTGACTGACAGGGTCGGGGGCAATGAGCAGTTCTTC.

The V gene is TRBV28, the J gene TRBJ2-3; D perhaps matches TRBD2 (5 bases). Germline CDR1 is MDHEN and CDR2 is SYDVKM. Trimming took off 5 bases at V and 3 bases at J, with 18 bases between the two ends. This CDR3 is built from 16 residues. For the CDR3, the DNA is TGTGCCAGCAGTCCGCGGGTCGGGTTTGGAACAGATACGCAGTATTTT. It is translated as CASSPRVGFGTDTQYF.

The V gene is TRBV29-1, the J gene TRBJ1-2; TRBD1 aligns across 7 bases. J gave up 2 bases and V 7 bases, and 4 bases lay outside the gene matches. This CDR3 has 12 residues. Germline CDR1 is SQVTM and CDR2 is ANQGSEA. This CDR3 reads CSARQGNYGYTF. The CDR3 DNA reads TGCAGCGCCAGACAGGGAAACTATGGCTACACCTTC.

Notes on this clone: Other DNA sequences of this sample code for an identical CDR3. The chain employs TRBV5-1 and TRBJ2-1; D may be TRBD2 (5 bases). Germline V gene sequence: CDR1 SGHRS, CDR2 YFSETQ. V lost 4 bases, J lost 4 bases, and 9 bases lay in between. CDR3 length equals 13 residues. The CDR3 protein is CASSPGSYNEQFF. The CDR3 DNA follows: TGCGCCAGCAGCCCGGGATCTTACAATGAGCAGTTCTTC.

The CDR3 here is CASSLSGGQGHNEQFF. The CDR3 DNA reads TGTGCCAGCAGCTTAAGCGGGGGACAGGGTCACAATGAGCAGTTCTTC. The chain recombines TRBV7-3 with TRBJ2-1; 9 bases match TRBD1. V trimming: 1 base; J trimming: 5 bases; junction bases outside the gene matches: 6. This CDR3 is 16 amino acids long. Germline V lookup: CDR1 SGHTA, CDR2 FQGTGA. Supplemented by reference TRBV7-3 and TRBJ2-1, the full variable domain reads GAGVSQTPSNKVTEKGKYVELRCDPISGHTALYWYRQSLGQGPEFLIYFQGTGAADDSGLPNDRFFAVRPEGSVSTLKIQRTERGDSAVYLCASSLSGGQGHNEQFFGPGTRLTVL.

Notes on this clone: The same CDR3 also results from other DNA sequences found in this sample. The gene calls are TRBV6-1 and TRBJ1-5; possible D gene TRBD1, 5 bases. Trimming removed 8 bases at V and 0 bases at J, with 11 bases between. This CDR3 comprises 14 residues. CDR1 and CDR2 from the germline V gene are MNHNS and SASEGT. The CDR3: CASRQGYSNQPQHF. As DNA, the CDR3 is TGTGCCAGCCGTCAGGGCTATAGCAATCAGCCCCAGCATTTT.

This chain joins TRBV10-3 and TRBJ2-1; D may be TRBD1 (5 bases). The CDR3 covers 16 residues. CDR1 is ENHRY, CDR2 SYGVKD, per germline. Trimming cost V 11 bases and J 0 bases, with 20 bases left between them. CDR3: CAAQKGQGSSYNEQFF. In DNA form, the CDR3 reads TGTGCCGCTCAAAAAGGGCAGGGAAGCTCCTACAATGAGCAGTTCTTC.